The 25 T cell receptor beta chains given below trace back to one sample, sequenced in a study of shared clonotypes between healthy human individuals. The protocol was immunoSEQ multiplex PCR, while the TCRdb copy is restricted to in-frame clones and leaves out a portion. The data hold 600,000 to 700,000 clones, with around 78% observed a single time. Sequencing was carried out using memory CD4+ T cells sorted from blood. The sample's subset: CD45RA-negative fraction. Source of these receptors: a woman under 40 in good health.

About this clone itself: The junction departs from germline at one end; a sequencing error may be responsible. The gene calls are TRBV2 and TRBJ2-3; D gene uncertain. This CDR3 contains 12 residues. CDR1 is SNHLY, CDR2 FYNNEI, per germline. CDR3 region: CANSQVTDTQYF. CDR3 nucleotides: TGTGCCAACAGTCAGGTCACAGATACGCAGTATTTT.

This clone was detected a few times. This chain links TRBV28 with TRBJ2-7; possibly TRBD2 for D (6 bases). Germline loops: CDR1 MDHEN, CDR2 SYDVKM. Trimming left V 6 bases short and J 2 bases short, with 23 bases between. The CDR3 is 17 residues long. The CDR3 DNA sequence: TGTGCCAGCAGGACTGAGGGGAGGAGATCCCTACCCTACGAGCAGTACTTC. Translating it yields CASRTEGRRSLPYEQYF.

The chain joins TRBV5-4 to TRBJ2-2; weak D call: TRBD2 (6 bases). Deletions cut 2 bases from V and 6 bases from J, with 8 bases between. Looked up from germline, CDR1 is SGHNT and CDR2 is YYREEE (reference sequence). The CDR3 spans 13 residues. CDR3 in amino acids: CASSFGGAGELFF. The CDR3 bases are TGTGCCAGCAGCTTCGGGGGTGCCGGGGAGCTGTTTTTT.

Only a few counts were recorded for this clone. This chain links TRBV7-2 with TRBJ2-7; no firm D call. Trimming took off 5 bases at V and 0 bases at J, with 11 bases between the two ends. Looked up from germline, CDR1 is SGHTA and CDR2 is FQGNSA. The CDR3 extends over 14 amino acids. The DNA for the CDR3 is TGTGCCAGCAGCACATACTTAAGCTCCTACGAGCAGTACTTC. Protein: CASSTYLSSYEQYF.

The chain links TRBV5-1 to TRBJ1-4; weak D call: TRBD1 (5 bases). Germline lookup yields CDR1 SGHRS and CDR2 YFSETQ. The germline V and J ends were trimmed by 1 base and 6 bases, with 13 bases remaining between them. The CDR3 totals 15 residues. Written as DNA, the CDR3 is TGCGCCAGCAGCTTGAATGGCCAGGGTCATGAAAAACTGTTTTTT. This sequence encodes CASSLNGQGHEKLFF.

J is TRBJ2-7 and V is TRBV29-1; TRBD2 agrees at 10 bases. The CDR3 is 12 amino acids. The J segment lost 10 bases and the V segment lost 7 bases, leaving 10 bases of the junction unmatched. Per germline, CDR1 SQVTM and CDR2 ANQGSEA. The DNA of the CDR3 is TGCAGCGGCGCGCTAGCGGGAGATGAACAGTACTTC. It encodes CSGALAGDEQYF.

The chain couples TRBV7-5 to TRBJ2-7. TRBV7-5 corresponds to a pseudogene. The CDR3 is made up of 15 amino acids. As DNA, the CDR3 is TGTGTCAGAAGCTTAGCGAGGGGTCAGAACTACGAGCAGTACTTC. Encoded protein: CVRSLARGQNYEQYF.

V and J are TRBV18 and TRBJ2-3, with TRBD1 matching 8 bases. CDR3 size: 15 residues. Germline CDR1 is KGHSH and CDR2 is LQKENI. The V gene end was trimmed by 3 bases and the J gene end by 3 bases; junction bases not matched to a gene: 5. DNA for the CDR3: TGTGCCAGCTCACCTCGCCAGGGGGCAACAGATACGCAGTATTTT. Translation gives CASSPRQGATDTQYF.

Notes on this clone: The same CDR3 is also encoded by other DNA sequences in this sample. The chain links TRBV7-9 to TRBJ2-2; 10 bases map to TRBD2. Germline CDR1 is SEHNR and CDR2 is FQNEAQ (reference sequence). V trimming: 5 bases; J trimming: 2 bases; junction bases outside the gene matches: 2. This CDR3 contains 15 residues. The CDR3 here is CASSRTSGNTGELFF. CDR3 bases: TGTGCCAGCAGCAGGACTAGCGGAAACACCGGGGAGCTGTTTTTT.

The V call is TRBV27, the J call TRBJ2-7; 10 bases are shared with TRBD2. This CDR3 has 16 residues. Trimming took 5 bases from V and 6 from J; bases not matched to a gene: 13. Per germline, CDR1 MNHEY and CDR2 SMNVEV (reference sequence). The CDR3 here is CASSLRGLAPKGEQYF. The CDR3 region has the DNA TGTGCCAGCAGTCTAAGGGGACTAGCGCCGAAGGGCGAGCAGTACTTC.

There are many counts of this clone. This chain joins TRBV19 and TRBJ1-5; 7 positions match TRBD1. The CDR3 spans 15 residues. CDR1 is LNHDA, CDR2 SQIVND, per germline (reference sequence). The trim removed 3 bases at V and 6 bases at J, leaving 8 bases unmatched. In DNA, the CDR3 is TGTGCCAGTAGTATTCTCGACAGGGTGGGTCAGCCCCAGCATTTT. This sequence encodes CASSILDRVGQPQHF.

The chain employs TRBV19 and TRBJ1-2; no firm D call. CDR1 is LNHDA and CDR2 is SQIVND in the germline V gene (reference sequence). The CDR3 is 12 amino acids. Trimming cost V 9 bases and J 4 bases, with 12 bases left between them. DNA for the CDR3: TGTGCCAGAGGCGCACCCTCCTATGGCTACACCTTC. Translation: CARGAPSYGYTF.

This clone was seen a single time. The rearrangement links TRBV29-1 to TRBJ2-7, with 12 bases fitting TRBD1. With V trimmed by 7 bases and J by 7 bases, 5 bases remained unmatched. The CDR3 sequence is 12 residues long. CDR1 and CDR2 (germline): SQVTM, ANQGSEA. This chain's CDR3 is CSAGQGAGEQYF. The CDR3 coding sequence is TGCAGCGCGGGACAGGGGGCGGGGGAGCAGTACTTC.

This CDR3 reads CASSGTGLAGGNTQYF. The CDR3 DNA reads TGTGCCAGCAGCGGAACGGGACTAGCGGGAGGGAATACGCAGTATTTT. J is TRBJ2-3 and V is TRBV7-2; 16 bases line up with TRBD2. J was trimmed by 7 bases and V by 5 bases; bases with no gene match: 6. This CDR3 has 16 amino acids. CDR1 and CDR2 (germline): SGHTA, FQGNSA.

The chain employs TRBV2 and TRBJ1-2, with TRBD1 matching over 8 bases. Trimming took 7 bases from V and 3 from J; bases not matched to a gene: 7. Germline lookup yields CDR1 SNHLY and CDR2 FYNNEI. This CDR3 contains 14 residues. The CDR3 sequence: CASTVQGADYGYTF. CDR3 bases: TGTGCCAGCACGGTTCAGGGGGCGGACTATGGCTACACCTTC.

This clone was observed a handful of times. The CDR3 bases are TGCAGCGTTGAAGGCTCAAGGGGAATCTCCTACGAGCAGTACTTC. This translates into CSVEGSRGISYEQYF. The chain recombines TRBV29-1 with TRBJ2-7; tentatively, D is TRBD1 (5 bases). This CDR3 is 15 amino acids long. The V end lost 1 base, the J end lost 0 bases, and 13 bases lay between the germline ends. CDR1 is SQVTM, CDR2 ANQGSEA, per germline.

The chain uses TRBV6-6 and TRBJ2-1, with a tentative D call TRBD2 (5 bases). Trimming stripped 0 bases from V and 8 bases from J, with 14 bases between. The CDR3 is 15 amino acids. Germline loops: CDR1 MNHNY, CDR2 SVGAGI (reference sequence). For the CDR3, the DNA is TGTGCCAGCAGTTACTCGCGAAGTGGGCGGGATGAGCAGTTCTTC. Its protein product is CASSYSRSGRDEQFF.

This clone was counted only a few times. The chain recombines TRBV7-9 with TRBJ2-1; TRBD2 might be the D (6 bases). This CDR3 spans 13 amino acids. V gave up 6 bases and J gave up 7 bases, with 13 bases separating them. CDR1 SEHNR and CDR2 FQNEAQ come from the germline V gene (reference sequence). The CDR3 reads CASRNSGRNEQFF. CDR3 nucleotides: TGTGCCAGCAGGAATAGCGGACGGAATGAGCAGTTCTTC.

V gene TRBV2 combines with J gene TRBJ2-7, with D hard to call. Germline V lookup: CDR1 SNHLY, CDR2 FYNNEI. This CDR3 region has 11 residues. The V end lost 6 bases, the J end lost 3 bases, and 6 bases lay between the germline ends. CDR3 loop: CASSPNYEQYF. CDR3 in DNA: TGTGCCAGCAGCCCGAACTACGAGCAGTACTTC.

This clone was counted many times. The chain combines TRBV15 with TRBJ1-2; D not certain. CDR1 is LNHNV and CDR2 is YYDKDF in the germline V gene (reference sequence). Trimming cost V 1 base and J 6 bases, with 9 bases left between them. The CDR3 extends over 13 amino acids. CDR3: CATSRGRINGYTF. The CDR3 DNA follows: TGTGCCACCAGCAGAGGACGGATTAATGGCTACACCTTC.

This clone appeared a few times. The V gene is TRBV5-1, the J gene TRBJ1-2; D may be TRBD1 (6 bases). Germline assignment: CDR1 SGHRS and CDR2 YFSETQ. With 6 bases removed from V and 5 bases from J, the gap between germline ends came to 20 bases. The CDR3 extends over 15 amino acids. The CDR3 DNA reads TGCGCCAGCAAACGGGACACCCTTGTGGCTTATGGCTACACCTTC. This gives the protein CASKRDTLVAYGYTF.

The chain combines TRBV11-2 with TRBJ2-5; 11 nucleotides line up with TRBD2. Germline loops: CDR1 SGHAT, CDR2 FQNNGV. CDR3 length: 16 residues. V gave up 6 bases and J gave up 7 bases; unmatched junction bases: 13. In DNA, the CDR3 is TGTGCCAGCAGTTCGAGGGTTAGCGGGAGGGCCGTGACCCAGTACTTC. It codes for CASSSRVSGRAVTQYF. The full variable domain, in which reference TRBV11-2 and TRBJ2-5 provide the parts outside the CDR3, is EAGVAQSPRYKIIEKRQSVAFWCNPISGHATLYWYQQILGQGPKLLIQFQNNGVVDDSQLPKDRFSAERLKGVDSTLKIQPAKLEDSAVYLCASSSRVSGRAVTQYFGPGTRLLVL.

This chain uses TRBV7-8 with TRBJ2-2, with 11 bases matching TRBD2. V was pared by 0 bases and J by 3 bases, with 9 bases of the junction left unmatched. The CDR3 has 19 amino acids. Germline lookup yields CDR1 SGHVS and CDR2 FQNEAQ. CDR3 loop: CASSLAITSGSMYTGELFF. CDR3 nucleotides: TGTGCCAGCAGCTTAGCGATTACTAGCGGGAGTATGTACACCGGGGAGCTGTTTTTT.

CDR3 loop: CASSRDRVAEAFF. In DNA form, the CDR3 reads TGTGCCAGCAGCCGTGACAGGGTGGCTGAAGCTTTCTTT. The rearrangement joins TRBV4-2 to TRBJ1-1; 7 nucleotides line up with TRBD1. The ends lost 4 bases at V and 6 bases at J; junction bases unmatched: 5. Germline CDR1 is LGHNA and CDR2 is YNFKEQ. The CDR3 is 13 residues long.

This clone was seen only a few times. This chain connects TRBV28 to TRBJ2-7; D remains ambiguous. V was clipped by 6 bases and J by 0 bases, with 6 bases between them. The CDR3 sequence is 12 residues long. CDR1 and CDR2 from the germline V gene are MDHEN and SYDVKM. CDR3 in DNA: TGTGCCAGCAGCATCCTCTCCTACGAGCAGTACTTC. This translates into CASSILSYEQYF.